These 30 T cell receptor beta chains were all obtained from the same sample, sequenced in a study of blood T cell repertoires in COVID-19. The table came from immunoSEQ multiplex PCR; TCRdb's copy has only in-frame clones and leaves some out. The profile shows more than 85,000 clones, around 81% of them singletons. The material sequenced was peripheral blood. These receptors all come from an older man with acute or convalescent COVID-19.

This sequence joins TRBV7-3 and TRBJ1-6; the D is unclear. Trimming stripped 2 bases from V and 6 bases from J, with 5 bases between. The germline V gene has CDR1 SGHTA and CDR2 FQGTGA. The CDR3 is 13 amino acids. The CDR3 is CASSLQVNSPLHF. For the CDR3, the DNA is TGTGCCAGCAGCTTACAGGTTAATTCACCCCTCCACTTT. Using reference TRBV7-3 and TRBJ1-6 for the parts outside the CDR3, the full variable domain is GAGVSQTPSNKVTEKGKYVELRCDPISGHTALYWYRQSLGQGPEFLIYFQGTGAADDSGLPNDRFFAVRPEGSVSTLKIQRTERGDSAVYLCASSLQVNSPLHFGNGTRLTVT.

The CDR3 is CASSSGQGNTEAFF. CDR3 DNA: TGTGCCAGCAGCTCCGGACAGGGGAACACTGAAGCTTTCTTT. This chain links TRBV5-4 with TRBJ1-1; 8 bases are shared with TRBD1. The CDR3 runs to 14 residues. The germline gives CDR1 SGHNT, CDR2 YYREEE (reference sequence). Trimming cost V 3 bases and J 1 base; bases outside gene matches: 2.

V and J are TRBV28 and TRBJ1-1, with D hard to call. Between the trimmed V and J ends, which lost 2 bases and 10 bases, there was a span of 14 bases. This CDR3 is built from 13 residues. Germline V gene sequence: CDR1 MDHEN, CDR2 SYDVKM. The CDR3 DNA follows: TGTGCCAGCAGTTTAACCTACAGTCTCGGAGCTTTCTTT. Residues: CASSLTYSLGAFF. Drawing the rest from reference TRBV28 and TRBJ1-1, the complete variable domain is DVKVTQSSRYLVKRTGEKVFLECVQDMDHENMFWYRQDPGLGLRLIYFSYDVKMKEKGDIPEGYSVSREKKERFSLILESASTNQTSMYLCASSLTYSLGAFFGQGTRLTVV.

The chain carries TRBV11-3 and TRBJ2-7, with D possibly TRBD2 on 5 matching bases. Germline V gene data show CDR1 as SGHNT and CDR2 as YENEEA. The CDR3 is 13 residues long. V was cut by 3 bases and J by 3 bases, with 9 bases left in between. The CDR3 sequence: CASSLDGDYEQYF. The DNA of the CDR3 is TGTGCCAGCAGCTTGGACGGGGACTACGAGCAGTACTTC.

This chain links TRBV4-3 with TRBJ2-7; TRBD2 is a possible D gene (5 bases). The CDR3 sequence is 14 residues long. Trimming removed 0 bases from V and 3 bases from J, with 9 bases in between. Germline loops: CDR1 LGHNA, CDR2 YSLEER. The DNA of the CDR3 is TGCGCCAGCAGCCAAGATTTAGCGCACTACGAGCAGTACTTC. It is translated as CASSQDLAHYEQYF.

The DNA for the CDR3 is TGTGCCAGCAGCGCCACTAGCGCAACTTACAATGAGCAGTTCTTC. Protein: CASSATSATYNEQFF. The V and J genes are TRBV11-2 and TRBJ2-1; 7 bases are shared with TRBD2. The CDR3 covers 15 residues. After removal of 5 bases from V and 4 bases from J, the junction contained 8 bases not matched to a gene. In germline, CDR1 is SGHAT, CDR2 FQNNGV.

The V call is TRBV19, the J call TRBJ2-7, with 7 positions matching TRBD1. CDR1 and CDR2 (germline): LNHDA, SQIVND (reference sequence). V was pared by 3 bases and J by 1 base, with 6 bases of the junction left unmatched. The CDR3 is 15 amino acids. The CDR3 DNA sequence: TGTGCCAGTAGTATCACCGGGACAGTATCCTACGAGCAGTACTTC. Encoded protein: CASSITGTVSYEQYF.

The V call is TRBV27, the J call TRBJ2-1, with 7 bases lining up with TRBD2. The CDR3 totals 15 residues. Per germline, CDR1 MNHEY and CDR2 SMNVEV (reference sequence). The V and J ends lost 3 bases and 3 bases, in that order; junction bases with no gene match: 5. CDR3 sequence reads: CASSLRLAVYNEQFF. The CDR3 DNA is TGTGCCAGCAGTTTGCGGCTAGCGGTCTACAATGAGCAGTTCTTC.

The V gene is TRBV18, the J gene TRBJ2-5; 10 nucleotides match TRBD2. Germline CDR1 KGHSH, CDR2 LQKENI. J lost 5 bases, V lost 4 bases, and 7 bases had no gene match. CDR3 length: 15 residues. CDR3 sequence reads: CASSLLAGAIETQYF. DNA for the CDR3: TGTGCCAGCTCACTCCTAGCGGGAGCTATCGAGACCCAGTACTTC.

This chain links TRBV2 with TRBJ1-1; 8 nucleotides align to TRBD1. The V gene end was trimmed by 1 base and the J gene end by 13 bases; junction bases not matched to a gene: 11. Germline V gene data show CDR1 as SNHLY and CDR2 as FYNNEI. The CDR3 is 14 residues long. CDR3 DNA sequence: TGTGCCAGCAGTGAAGGCCCGACAGGGGACTCACGTTTCTTT. The encoded protein is CASSEGPTGDSRFF. The full variable domain, rest sourced from reference TRBV2 and TRBJ1-1, is EPEVTQTPSHQVTQMGQEVILRCVPISNHLYFYWYRQILGQKVEFLVSFYNNEISEKSEIFDDQFSVERPDGSNFTLKIRSTKLEDSAMYFCASSEGPTGDSRFFGQGTRLTVV.

The chain carries TRBV19 and TRBJ2-6; D gene uncertain. Trimming cost V 3 bases and J 2 bases, with 5 bases left between them. CDR1 and CDR2 (germline): LNHDA, SQIVND (reference sequence). CDR3 size: 14 residues. CDR3 region: CASSISAGANVLTF. CDR3 sequence (DNA): TGTGCCAGTAGTATCAGTGCTGGGGCCAACGTCCTGACTTTC.

CDR3 sequence reads: CASSLSIAGGPSGELFF. The DNA of the CDR3 is TGTGCCAGCAGCTTATCCATAGCGGGAGGGCCCTCTGGGGAGCTGTTTTTT. The V call is TRBV7-3, the J call TRBJ2-2, with 11 bases identical to TRBD2. V lost 2 bases, J lost 8 bases, and 10 bases stayed unmatched. CDR1 is SGHTA, CDR2 FQGTGA, per germline. The CDR3 totals 17 residues.

The chain combines TRBV11-2 with TRBJ2-6; 7 bases match TRBD1. This CDR3 has 20 amino acids. Trimming at V came to 0 bases and at J to 1 base, leaving 12 bases not matched to a gene. Germline CDR1 is SGHAT and CDR2 is FQNNGV. CDR3 protein: CASSLERGQGSISGANVLTF. The CDR3 nucleotides read TGTGCCAGCAGCTTAGAAAGGGGGCAGGGAAGTATTTCTGGGGCCAACGTCCTGACTTTC.

The J gene is TRBJ2-3, the V gene TRBV19; TRBD1 matches 7 bases. Looked up from germline, CDR1 is LNHDA and CDR2 is SQIVND (reference sequence). This CDR3 spans 16 amino acids. Losses at the gene ends were 1 base for V and 1 base for J; bases not matched to a gene: 5. The CDR3 sequence: CASSIAGGVGTDTQYF. The CDR3, as DNA: TGTGCCAGTAGTATAGCAGGGGGAGTCGGCACAGATACGCAGTATTTT.

The chain carries TRBV5-6 and TRBJ1-5; TRBD1 is a possible D gene (6 bases). V lost 1 base to trimming and J lost 2 bases, with 7 bases between them. Germline CDR1 reads SGHDT; CDR2 reads YYEEEE. The CDR3 has 14 residues. CDR3 DNA: TGTGCCAGCAGCTTGAGACAGGGCAATCAGCCCCAGCATTTT. It encodes CASSLRQGNQPQHF. Full variable domain (remainder filled in from reference TRBV5-6 and TRBJ1-5): DAGVTQSPTHLIKTRGQQVTLRCSPKSGHDTVSWYQQALGQGPQFIFQYYEEEERQRGNFPDRFSGHQFPNYSSELNVNALLLGDSALYLCASSLRQGNQPQHFGDGTRLSIL.

The chain uses TRBV15 and TRBJ2-5, with 11 bases matching TRBD2. CDR3 length: 16 residues. Germline trimming cut 5 bases from V and 1 base from J; bases unmatched to any gene: 6. The germline CDR1 and CDR2 sequences are LNHNV and YYDKDF (reference sequence). CDR3 amino acids: CATSPRLAGPQETQYF. The DNA for the CDR3 is TGTGCCACCAGCCCGCGACTAGCGGGACCCCAAGAGACCCAGTACTTC.

The rearrangement joins TRBV18 to TRBJ1-5; 9 bases match TRBD1. The CDR3 is 17 amino acids. Looked up from germline, CDR1 is KGHSH and CDR2 is LQKENI. V dropped 4 bases and J dropped 6; count of bases not matched to a gene: 13. Here the CDR3 DNA reads TGTGCCAGCTCACGGGACAGGGACCTCTTCGCTCGTCAGCCCCAGCATTTT. Translating gives CASSRDRDLFARQPQHF.

V gene TRBV9 combines with J gene TRBJ2-1; D is uncertain. V lost 4 bases to trimming and J lost 7 bases, with 6 bases between them. CDR3 length equals 11 residues. Germline V CDR1 and CDR2: SGDLS, YYNGEE. CDR3 loop: CASSTRNEQFF. In DNA, the CDR3 is TGTGCCAGCAGCACGAGGAATGAGCAGTTCTTC.

The rearrangement uses TRBV5-1 and TRBJ2-3; 9 bases agree with TRBD2. This CDR3 has 15 amino acids. With V trimmed by 4 bases and J by 1 base, 4 bases remained unmatched. Germline V gives CDR1 SGHRS, CDR2 YFSETQ. CDR3 bases: TGCGCCAGCAGCCCACGGACTAGCGGCACAGATACGCAGTATTTT. The encoded protein is CASSPRTSGTDTQYF.

The chain employs TRBV6-4 and TRBJ2-1, with 7 bases aligning to TRBD1. After removal of 5 bases from V and 1 base from J, the junction contained 2 bases not matched to a gene. The V gene's germline CDR1 is MRHNA and CDR2 SNTAGT. CDR3 length: 14 residues. The DNA of the CDR3 is TGTGCCAGCAGTTGGGACAGTTCCTACAATGAGCAGTTCTTC. Its translation: CASSWDSSYNEQFF.

This rearrangement joins TRBV21-1 to TRBJ2-7; the D segment call TRBD1 is taken from the table without a DNA check. TRBV21-1 is annotated as a pseudogene. This CDR3 is 14 amino acids long. CDR3: CASSSTGGSYEQYF. The CDR3 DNA reads as TGTGCCAGCAGCAGCACAGGGGGATCTTACGAGCAGTACTTC.

The rearrangement joins TRBV2 to TRBJ1-1; D is undetermined. The CDR3 contains 13 residues. V was pared by 6 bases and J by 1 base, with 9 bases between. The V gene's germline CDR1 is SNHLY and CDR2 FYNNEI. CDR3 sequence: CASSKAPNTEAFF. In DNA form, the CDR3 reads TGTGCCAGCAGCAAAGCCCCGAACACTGAAGCTTTCTTT.

The chain joins TRBV5-4 to TRBJ2-1; D is undetermined. V shed 3 bases and J shed 0 bases, with 4 bases lying between them. The length of the CDR3 is 13 residues. CDR1 and CDR2 (germline): SGHNT, YYREEE (reference sequence). The CDR3 DNA follows: TGTGCCAGCAGCTCGAGCTCCTACAATGAGCAGTTCTTC. It specifies CASSSSSYNEQFF.

The chain couples TRBV3-1 (or the pseudogene TRBV3-2) to TRBJ2-5, with D possibly TRBD2 on 7 matching bases. There are 15 residues in the CDR3. V lost 1 base to trimming and J lost 4 bases, with 13 bases between them. From germline, CDR1 is LGHDT and CDR2 YNNKEL (reference sequence). CDR3 amino acids: CASSQGIRGGETQYF. The CDR3 region has the DNA TGTGCCAGCAGCCAAGGTATAAGGGGGGGAGAGACCCAGTACTTC.

This rearrangement joins TRBV5-1 to TRBJ2-1; D unresolved. Germline CDR1 and CDR2: SGHRS and YFSETQ. The length of the CDR3 is 16 residues. Trimming cost V 0 bases and J 0 bases, with 10 bases left between them. CDR3: CASSLGGASSYNEQFF. The CDR3 DNA sequence: TGCGCCAGCAGCTTGGGTGGAGCGAGCTCCTACAATGAGCAGTTCTTC. Full variable domain (missing parts from reference TRBV5-1 and TRBJ2-1): KAGVTQTPRYLIKTRGQQVTLSCSPISGHRSVSWYQQTPGQGLQFLFEYFSETQRNKGNFPGRFSGRQFSNSRSEMNVSTLELGDSALYLCASSLGGASSYNEQFFGPGTRLTVL.

This rearrangement joins TRBV24-1 to TRBJ1-4, with TRBD1 matching 8 bases. The V gene's germline CDR1 is KGHDR and CDR2 SFDVKD. The CDR3 runs to 16 residues. The V gene end was trimmed by 3 bases and the J gene end by 4 bases; junction bases not matched to a gene: 6. This CDR3 reads CATSDKTGDGNEKLFF. The CDR3, as DNA: TGTGCCACCAGTGATAAGACAGGGGACGGTAATGAAAAACTGTTTTTT.

This clone was seen more than once but under ten times. The chain carries TRBV14 and TRBJ1-2; 9 bases align to TRBD1. Per the germline V gene, CDR1 is SGHDN and CDR2 is FVKESK. Trimming cost V 4 bases and J 0 bases; bases outside gene matches: 9. This CDR3 region has 17 residues. The CDR3 sequence is CASSLRDRAIPNYGYTF. The DNA of the CDR3 is TGTGCCAGCAGCCTCCGGGACAGGGCGATCCCTAACTATGGCTACACCTTC.

V is TRBV30 and J is TRBJ2-7; 10 positions match TRBD1. There are 14 residues in the CDR3. The V segment lost 2 bases and the J segment 4 bases; nucleotides outside the gene matches: 5. Germline V gene data show CDR1 as GTSNPN and CDR2 as SVGIG (reference sequence). Here the CDR3 DNA reads TGTGCCTGGAGTACCGGGACAGGGGTATACGAGCAGTACTTC. This gives the protein CAWSTGTGVYEQYF.

V usage is TRBV5-4 and J usage is TRBJ2-7; TRBD1 aligns across 10 bases. The CDR3 consists of 16 residues. The trim removed 3 bases at V and 3 bases at J, leaving 9 bases unmatched. CDR1 is SGHNT and CDR2 is YYREEE in the germline V gene (reference sequence). CDR3 nucleotides: TGTGCCAGCAGCTCGAAGGGGGGGACAGGGGTCTACGAGCAGTACTTC. Translation: CASSSKGGTGVYEQYF.

The chain joins TRBV5-1 to TRBJ2-1, with 12 bases aligning to TRBD2. The CDR3 covers 17 residues. The germline CDR1 and CDR2 sequences are SGHRS and YFSETQ. With 1 base clipped from V and 6 bases from J, the junction kept 8 bases outside the gene matches. This CDR3 is CASSLRGASGRANEQFF. The CDR3, as DNA: TGCGCCAGCAGCTTGAGGGGAGCTAGCGGGAGGGCCAATGAGCAGTTCTTC.